Listed here is a single TCR beta chain. This specimen comes from a study of blood T cell repertoires in COVID-19. V was clipped by 7 bases and J by 1 base, with 12 bases between them. This CDR3 comprises 14 residues. Germline V gene lookup returns CDR1 SGHTA and CDR2 FQGNSA. Assay used: immunoSEQ multiplex PCR; TCRdb lists only in-frame clones, some missing. Seen here are hundreds of thousands of clones, 90% observed once, and the top ten hold 1%. The sample was peripheral blood. The chain combines TRBV7-2 with TRBJ2-3; D might be TRBD1 (6 bases). The source is a woman in her thirties or forties with COVID-19, enrolled during active disease. The CDR3 DNA reads TGTGCCAGCAACCACAGGGCAGGCACAGATACGCAGTATTTT. Its translation is CASNHRAGTDTQYF.